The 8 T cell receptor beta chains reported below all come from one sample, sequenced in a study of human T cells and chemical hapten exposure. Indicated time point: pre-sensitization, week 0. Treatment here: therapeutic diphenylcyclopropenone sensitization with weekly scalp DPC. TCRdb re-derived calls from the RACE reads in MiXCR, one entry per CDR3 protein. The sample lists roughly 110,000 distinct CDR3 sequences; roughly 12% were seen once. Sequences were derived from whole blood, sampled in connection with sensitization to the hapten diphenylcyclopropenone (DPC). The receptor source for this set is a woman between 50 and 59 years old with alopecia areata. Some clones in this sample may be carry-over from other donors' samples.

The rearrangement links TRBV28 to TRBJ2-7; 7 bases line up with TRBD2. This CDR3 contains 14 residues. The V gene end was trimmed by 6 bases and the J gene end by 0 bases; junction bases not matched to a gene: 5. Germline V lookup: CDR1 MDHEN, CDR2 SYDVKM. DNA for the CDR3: TGTGCCAGCAGAACGGGGGGATCCTCCTACGAGCAGTACTTC. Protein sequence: CASRTGGSSYEQYF.

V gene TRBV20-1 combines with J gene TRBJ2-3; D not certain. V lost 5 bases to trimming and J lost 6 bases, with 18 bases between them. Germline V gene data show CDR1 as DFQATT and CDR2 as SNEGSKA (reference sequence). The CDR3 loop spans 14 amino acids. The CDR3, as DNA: TGCAGTGCTTCGCACCGGTGGGTCGTGGATACGCAGTATTTT. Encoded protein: CSASHRWVVDTQYF.

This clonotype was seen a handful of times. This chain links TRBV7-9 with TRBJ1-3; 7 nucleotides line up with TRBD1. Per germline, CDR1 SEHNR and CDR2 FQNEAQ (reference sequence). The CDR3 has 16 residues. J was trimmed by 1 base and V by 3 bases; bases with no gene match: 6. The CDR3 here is CASSLGQRGSGNTIYF. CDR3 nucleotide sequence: TGTGCCAGCAGCTTGGGACAGAGGGGTTCTGGAAACACCATATATTTT. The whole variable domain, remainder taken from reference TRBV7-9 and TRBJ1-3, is DTGVSQNPRHKITKRGQNVTFRCDPISEHNRLYWYRQTLGQGPEFLTYFQNEAQLEKSRLLSDRFSAERPKGSFSTLEIQRTEQGDSAMYLCASSLGQRGSGNTIYFGEGSWLTVV.

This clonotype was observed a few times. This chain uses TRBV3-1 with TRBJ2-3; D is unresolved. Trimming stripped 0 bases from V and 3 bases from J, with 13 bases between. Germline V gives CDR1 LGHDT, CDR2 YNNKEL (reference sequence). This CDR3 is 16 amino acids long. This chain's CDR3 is CASSQEGRKTTDTQYF. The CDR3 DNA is TGTGCCAGCAGCCAAGAAGGGCGGAAAACTACAGATACGCAGTATTTT.

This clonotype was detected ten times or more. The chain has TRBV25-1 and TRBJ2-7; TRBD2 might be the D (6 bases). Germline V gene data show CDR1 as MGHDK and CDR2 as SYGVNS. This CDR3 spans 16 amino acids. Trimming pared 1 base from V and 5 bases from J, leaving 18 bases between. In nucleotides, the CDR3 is TGTGCCAGCAGTGAATCTTACGGGGGTTACTTTGACGAGCAGTACTTC. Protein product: CASSESYGGYFDEQYF.

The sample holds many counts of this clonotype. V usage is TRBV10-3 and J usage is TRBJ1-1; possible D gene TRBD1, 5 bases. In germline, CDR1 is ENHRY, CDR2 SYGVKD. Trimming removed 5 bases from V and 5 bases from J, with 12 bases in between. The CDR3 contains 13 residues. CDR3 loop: CAISSPGSTEAFF. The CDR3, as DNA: TGTGCCATCAGTTCTCCAGGGTCAACTGAAGCTTTCTTT.

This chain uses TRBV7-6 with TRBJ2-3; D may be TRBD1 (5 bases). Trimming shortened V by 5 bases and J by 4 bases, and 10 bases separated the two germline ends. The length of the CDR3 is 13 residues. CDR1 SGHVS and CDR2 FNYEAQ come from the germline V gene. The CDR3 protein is CASSQGAPDTQYF. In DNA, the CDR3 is TGTGCCAGCAGCCAAGGGGCCCCAGATACGCAGTATTTT.

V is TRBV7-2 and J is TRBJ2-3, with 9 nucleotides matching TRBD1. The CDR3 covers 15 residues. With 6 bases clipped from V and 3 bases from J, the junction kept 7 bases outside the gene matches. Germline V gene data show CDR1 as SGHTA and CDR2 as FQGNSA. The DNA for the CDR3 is TGTGCCAGCAGACAGGACAGGGGTGGGACAGATACGCAGTATTTT. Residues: CASRQDRGGTDTQYF.